Below, 26 T cell receptor beta chains from the same sample are listed, as sequenced in a study of HIV-infected patients and healthy controls. All unsorted peripheral T cells were captured because whole blood was used without fractionation. Around 450 ng RNA was reverse transcribed with alpha and beta constant-region primers. Each of the alpha and beta chains got its own library through chain-specific third strand synthesis with indices. MiXCR, run by TCRdb on the 5' RACE reads, gives a single entry per CDR3 protein. The sample carries more than 8,500 distinct CDR3 sequences, 5.5% to 6% recorded once. Material: blood. These receptors were collected from an adult in good health.

This clonotype is medium-sized. The chain links TRBV11-2 to TRBJ2-6, with D hard to call. V lost 3 bases and J lost 9, with 6 bases in between. The CDR3 contains 12 residues. The germline V gene encodes CDR1 SGHAT and CDR2 FQNNGV. CDR3 amino acids: CASSFGSNVLTF. For the CDR3, the DNA is TGTGCCAGCAGCTTCGGCAGCAACGTCCTGACTTTC.

This clonotype is medium-sized in the sample. The chain joins TRBV20-1 to TRBJ2-1; TRBD2 aligns across 15 bases. Germline V gene lookup returns CDR1 DFQATT and CDR2 SNEGSKA (reference sequence). There are 17 residues in the CDR3. Unmatched junction bases numbered 11, after V lost 3 bases and J lost 8 bases. The CDR3 reads CSASPPGTSGGRYEQFF. CDR3 nucleotides: TGCAGTGCTAGCCCGCCAGGGACTAGCGGGGGGCGGTATGAGCAGTTCTTC.

This chain joins TRBV20-1 and TRBJ1-2; D perhaps matches TRBD1 (5 bases). The CDR3 totals 14 residues. CDR1 and CDR2 (germline): DFQATT, SNEGSKA (reference sequence). The germline V and J ends were trimmed by 0 bases and 5 bases, with 13 bases remaining between them. CDR3: CSARDLGRGYGYTF. CDR3 bases: TGCAGTGCTAGAGATCTAGGGCGGGGGTATGGCTACACCTTC.

This clonotype was detected many times. This chain connects TRBV6-1 to TRBJ1-5; TRBD1 aligns across 9 bases. The germline CDR1 and CDR2 sequences are MNHNS and SASEGT. The CDR3 has 17 residues. V gave up 7 bases and J gave up 0 bases; unmatched junction bases: 10. The CDR3 nucleotides are TGTGCCAGCACCCAATCCGGGACAGGGTATAGCAATCAGCCCCAGCATTTT. Encoded protein: CASTQSGTGYSNQPQHF.

By sample fraction, this clonotype is medium-sized. This CDR3 is CASSRGPGAEKLFF. The CDR3, as DNA: TGTGCCAGCAGTAGGGGCCCTGGAGCTGAAAAACTGTTTTTT. The genes are TRBV2 and TRBJ1-4; D is possibly TRBD1 (5 bases). Germline CDR1 and CDR2: SNHLY and FYNNEI. With 5 bases removed from V and 7 bases from J, the gap between germline ends came to 14 bases. The CDR3 contains 14 residues. The full variable domain, completed using reference TRBV2 and TRBJ1-4, is EPEVTQTPSHQVTQMGQEVILRCVPISNHLYFYWYRQILGQKVEFLVSFYNNEISEKSEIFDDQFSVERPDGSNFTLKIRSTKLEDSAMYFCASSRGPGAEKLFFGSGTQLSVL.

This clonotype was seen many times. The chain employs TRBV28 and TRBJ1-3; D is unclear. Germline lookup yields CDR1 MDHEN and CDR2 SYDVKM. This CDR3 has 18 amino acids. V lost 5 bases, J lost 0 bases, and 20 bases lay in between. The CDR3, as DNA: TGTGCCAGCAGTCTCGATCAACCGTCCGAATCCTCTGGAAACACCATATATTTT. This codes for CASSLDQPSESSGNTIYF.

This clonotype qualifies as medium-sized. The chain uses TRBV28 and TRBJ1-1, with unresolved D. Germline V gene sequence: CDR1 MDHEN, CDR2 SYDVKM. V lost 5 bases and J 7 bases, leaving 11 bases between the germline ends. This CDR3 spans 12 amino acids. The CDR3 is CASSKLTSEAFF. DNA of the CDR3: TGTGCCAGCAGTAAACTTACAAGTGAAGCTTTCTTT.

The sample holds many counts of this clonotype. The V and J genes are TRBV18 and TRBJ1-6; D is undetermined. The CDR3 spans 13 residues. Germline V CDR1 and CDR2: KGHSH, LQKENI. Trimming took 3 bases from V and 7 from J, leaving 7 bases between them. Here the CDR3 DNA reads TGTGCCAGCTCACCGGGCCCGAATTCACCCCTCCACTTT. Translation: CASSPGPNSPLHF.

In its sample, this clonotype is medium-sized. CDR3 DNA sequence: TGTGCCAGCGGGGGGTTCAATGAGCAGTTCTTC. Protein product: CASGGFNEQFF. The chain recombines TRBV5-4 with TRBJ2-1; possible D gene TRBD2, 6 bases. V lost 7 bases to trimming and J lost 6 bases, with 8 bases between them. This CDR3 has 11 amino acids. Per the germline V gene, CDR1 is SGHNT and CDR2 is YYREEE (reference sequence). The full variable domain, in which reference TRBV5-4 and TRBJ2-1 provide the parts outside the CDR3, is ETGVTQSPTHLIKTRGQQVTLRCSSQSGHNTVSWYQQALGQGPQFIFQYYREEENGRGNFPPRFSGLQFPNYSSELNVNALELDDSALYLCASGGFNEQFFGPGTRLTVL.

This clonotype qualifies as medium-sized. The rearrangement uses TRBV6-5 and TRBJ1-4; 9 bases map to TRBD1. The germline gives CDR1 MNHEY, CDR2 SVGAGI. This CDR3 has 15 residues. Unmatched junction bases numbered 5, after V lost 2 bases and J lost 7 bases. The CDR3 DNA reads TGTGCCAGCAGTTACGGGGGACAGGGTCGTGAAAAACTGTTTTTT. It encodes CASSYGGQGREKLFF.

This clonotype was picked up many times. The chain carries TRBV27 and TRBJ2-5; perhaps TRBD1 as D (6 bases). The CDR3 has 15 residues. Looked up from germline, CDR1 is MNHEY and CDR2 is SMNVEV (reference sequence). V lost 5 bases and J 1 base, leaving 14 bases between the germline ends. CDR3 bases: TGTGCCAGCAGTCCCTCTAGACAGGCCCAAGAGACCCAGTACTTC. Residues: CASSPSRQAQETQYF.

This clonotype appeared many times. The chain joins TRBV4-1 to TRBJ2-7; TRBD1 agrees at 9 bases. From germline, CDR1 is MGHRA and CDR2 YSYEKL. This CDR3 comprises 17 residues. V trimming: 3 bases; J trimming: 5 bases; junction bases outside the gene matches: 14. The CDR3 sequence is CASSHFPGQGSGNEQYF. CDR3 in DNA: TGCGCCAGCAGCCACTTTCCCGGACAGGGGTCTGGTAACGAGCAGTACTTC.

This clonotype rates as medium-sized. This rearrangement joins TRBV6-6 to TRBJ1-3; perhaps TRBD1 as D (6 bases). V dropped 4 bases and J dropped 0 bases, with 10 bases sitting between them. CDR1 MNHNY and CDR2 SVGAGI come from the germline V gene (reference sequence). This CDR3 has 15 residues. The CDR3 DNA follows: TGTGCCAGCAGTTCCCGGGACAACTCTGGAAACACCATATATTTT. It translates to CASSSRDNSGNTIYF.

This clonotype was observed a single time. DNA for the CDR3: TGTGCCAGTTCCCGACTATCCGCCGGGGCGACAGATACGCAGTATTTT. Translation gives CASSRLSAGATDTQYF. The J gene is TRBJ2-3, the V gene TRBV19, with D perhaps assigned TRBD1 or TRBD2 (5 bases each). This CDR3 region has 16 residues. The germline V gene encodes CDR1 LNHDA and CDR2 SQIVND (reference sequence). V gave up 8 bases and J gave up 3 bases, with 21 bases separating them.

The rearrangement links TRBV7-9 to TRBJ2-3; D is undetermined. Per the germline V gene, CDR1 is SEHNR and CDR2 is FQNEAQ (reference sequence). The CDR3 length is 14 residues. The V and J ends lost 5 bases and 2 bases respectively, with 11 bases between them. CDR3: CASSRQPYTDTQYF. The CDR3 region has the DNA TGTGCCAGCAGCAGGCAGCCGTACACAGATACGCAGTATTTT. The entire variable domain, with the rest obtained from reference TRBV7-9 and TRBJ2-3, is as follows: DTGVSQNPRHKITKRGQNVTFRCDPISEHNRLYWYRQTLGQGPEFLTYFQNEAQLEKSRLLSDRFSAERPKGSFSTLEIQRTEQGDSAMYLCASSRQPYTDTQYFGPGTRLTVL.

The rearrangement links TRBV9 to TRBJ1-5; TRBD1 aligns across 7 bases. The CDR3 loop spans 15 amino acids. The junction had 4 bases not matched to a gene; V was cut back by 4 bases and J by 0 bases. Germline V gene lookup returns CDR1 SGDLS and CDR2 YYNGEE. CDR3 in DNA: TGTGCCAGCAGCATGACAGGGTATAGCAATCAGCCCCAGCATTTT. It codes for CASSMTGYSNQPQHF.

The chain carries TRBV2 and TRBJ2-3, with 11 bases matching TRBD2. The CDR3 has 15 amino acids. Per germline, CDR1 SNHLY and CDR2 FYNNEI. V lost 3 bases and J lost 2; bases outside the gene matches: 1. The CDR3 here is CASSEGLAVTDTQYF. The CDR3 DNA reads as TGTGCCAGCAGTGAGGGACTAGCGGTCACAGATACGCAGTATTTT.

This clonotype was counted ten times or more. The chain has TRBV7-9 and TRBJ2-2; TRBD2 agrees at 10 bases. The CDR3 sequence is 16 residues long. V lost 4 bases to trimming and J lost 5 bases; unmatched junction nucleotides: 7. The germline gives CDR1 SEHNR, CDR2 FQNEAQ (reference sequence). The CDR3 bases are TGTGCCAGCAGCTCCGGTAGCGGGAGGAAAACCGGGGAGCTGTTTTTT. Its protein is CASSSGSGRKTGELFF. The full variable domain, rest sourced from reference TRBV7-9 and TRBJ2-2, is DTGVSQNPRHKITKRGQNVTFRCDPISEHNRLYWYRQTLGQGPEFLTYFQNEAQLEKSRLLSDRFSAERPKGSFSTLEIQRTEQGDSAMYLCASSSGSGRKTGELFFGEGSRLTVL.

This clonotype was observed at least ten times. The chain couples TRBV19 to TRBJ2-7; D is unclear. V was trimmed by 0 bases and J by 3 bases, leaving 12 bases between them. This CDR3 is 15 amino acids long. Germline V gene data show CDR1 as LNHDA and CDR2 as SQIVND (reference sequence). The CDR3, as DNA: TGTGCCAGTAGTATAGATGGGGTGACGGGCTACGAGCAGTACTTC. Translated: CASSIDGVTGYEQYF.

This clonotype was recorded at least ten times. The genes are TRBV5-1 and TRBJ2-1; 10 bases fit TRBD2. J lost 4 bases, V lost 4 bases, and 5 bases had no gene match. Germline assignment: CDR1 SGHRS and CDR2 YFSETQ. This CDR3 is 15 amino acids long. The CDR3 sequence: CASSAGLAAYNEQFF. The CDR3, as DNA: TGCGCCAGCAGCGCCGGACTAGCGGCATACAATGAGCAGTTCTTC.

This clonotype is deemed medium-sized. The chain is built from TRBV7-9 and TRBJ1-5, with a weak D call TRBD1 (5 bases). Looked up from germline, CDR1 is SEHNR and CDR2 is FQNEAQ (reference sequence). V lost 5 bases and J 5 bases, leaving 7 bases between the germline ends. CDR3 length: 12 residues. CDR3 protein: CASSKGDQPQHF. The DNA of the CDR3 is TGTGCCAGCAGCAAAGGGGATCAGCCCCAGCATTTT.

This clonotype has at least ten counts. V usage is TRBV6-2 or TRBV6-3 and J usage is TRBJ2-7; perhaps TRBD2 as D (5 bases). The V gene lost 5 bases and the J gene lost 0 bases, with 11 bases spanning the gap. The germline gives CDR1 MNHEY, CDR2 SVGEGT. The CDR3 contains 14 residues. Here the CDR3 DNA reads TGTGCCAGCAGTCTCCGGAGGAACTCCTACGAGCAGTACTTC. Its protein is CASSLRRNSYEQYF.

This clonotype has only a few counts. The CDR3 DNA reads TGTGCCAGCAGTTGGACAGGGAACCAAGAGACCCAGTACTTC. Amino acids: CASSWTGNQETQYF. The chain combines TRBV5-6 with TRBJ2-5; 8 nucleotides line up with TRBD1. Germline CDR1 is SGHDT and CDR2 is YYEEEE. V gave up 5 bases and J gave up 0 bases; unmatched junction bases: 3. The CDR3 extends over 14 amino acids.

The sample holds many counts of this clonotype. The genes are TRBV12-3 or TRBV12-4 and TRBJ2-1; 9 bases are a match to TRBD1. V was pared by 1 base and J by 8 bases, with 9 bases of the junction left unmatched. The CDR3 has 16 amino acids. The CDR3, as DNA: TGTGCCAGCAGTTTAGTTGCGACAGGGGGAATAGATGAGCAGTTCTTC. Its translation: CASSLVATGGIDEQFF.

This clonotype has more than one count but fewer than ten. The CDR3 DNA follows: TGTGCCAGCAGTCCCGACAGGGGCAGATACGAGCAGTACTTC. This gives the protein CASSPDRGRYEQYF. V usage is TRBV7-2 and J usage is TRBJ2-7, with 8 nucleotides matching TRBD1. This CDR3 is 14 amino acids long. CDR1 SGHTA and CDR2 FQGNSA come from the germline V gene. V shed 6 bases, J shed 4 bases, and the junction held 8 bases outside the gene matches.

This clonotype was counted many times. The rearrangement links TRBV5-4 to TRBJ1-2; TRBD1 is a possible D gene (6 bases). Germline lookup yields CDR1 SGHNT and CDR2 YYREEE (reference sequence). With 4 bases removed from V and 6 bases from J, the gap between germline ends came to 16 bases. The CDR3 loop spans 14 amino acids. DNA of the CDR3: TGTGCCAGCAGCCCCGACAGGCTGATTCATGGCTACACCTTC. Translated: CASSPDRLIHGYTF.